The T cell receptor (beta chain) under discussion was sequenced for a study of blood T cell repertoires in COVID-19. Study overall: The study drew acute and convalescent COVID-19 samples from the United States, Italy and Spain.

Some clones are missing from TCRdb's copy, which holds only in-frame ones; the method was immunoSEQ multiplex PCR. This table has 200,000 to 250,000 clones, 88% appearing once. Germline V gene sequence: CDR1 LGHNA, CDR2 YNFKEQ. The ends lost 1 base at V and 6 bases at J; junction bases unmatched: 1. CDR3 length: 15 residues. This clone was picked up one time. The specimen was PBMCs or T cells enriched from blood (not recorded which). The chain couples TRBV4-2 to TRBJ1-4, with TRBD1 identical over 11 bases. The clonotype was recovered from a woman aged 25 to 39 who had recovered from COVID-19. The CDR3 bases are TGTGCCAGCAGCCAAGTGGGACAGGGGGATGAAAAACTGTTTTTT. Its protein is CASSQVGQGDEKLFF.